A selection of T cell receptor beta chains follows, all from one sample in a study of CD8+CD57+ T cells in acquired aplastic anemia. Each CDR3 protein is one row after TCRdb ran MiXCR on the reads. Of 200,000 or so distinct CDR3 sequences in the sample, over 55% were seen once. The specimen was sorted CD4+, CD8+, or CD8+CD57+ T cells (not recorded which) from PBMCs. The origin of the receptors is a human donor with aplastic anemia. CDR3s include the opening cysteine and the closing phenylalanine or tryptophan. The order of the fields is V gene, J gene, clone size, D gene, CDR3 DNA, CDR3 protein. The D gene is left open where the match is weak. The size entry is marked missing in some rows and otherwise reads once, few, many or a size class.

TRBV15	TRBJ1-2	few	.	TGTGCCACCAGCAGAAATCGACAGACCTGGACCGTCTATGGCTACACCTTC	CATSRNRQTWTVYGYTF
TRBV9	TRBJ2-7	few	.	TGTGCCAGCAGCGTGGGGTTGAGCGGAGAATACGAGCAGTACTTC	CASSVGLSGEYEQYF
TRBV20-1	TRBJ2-3	.	.	TGCAGTGCTAAGAGGACCAGCACAGATACGCAGTATTTT	CSAKRTSTDTQYF
TRBV20-1	TRBJ2-1	.	.	TGCAGTGCTAGCCCAGCTGGAGTTCCCAATGAGCAGTTCTTC	CSASPAGVPNEQFF
TRBV7-3	TRBJ1-1	.	.	TGTGCCAGCAGCACAGCTTTGAACACTGAAGCTTTCTTT	CASSTALNTEAFF
TRBV7-8	TRBJ2-2	.	TRBD1	TGTGCCAGCGGCGGGACAGGGACCGGGGAGCTGTTTTTT	CASGGTGTGELFF
TRBV19	TRBJ2-3	.	.	TGTGCCAGTAGTCCGGGGACGGCCCGTTACACAGATACGCAGTATTTT	CASSPGTARYTDTQYF
TRBV2	TRBJ1-1	.	.	TGTGCCAGCAGTGCGCCACCCGCAGTGAACACTGAAGCTTTCTTT	CASSAPPAVNTEAFF
TRBV7-9	TRBJ2-2	.	.	TGTGCCAGGGCTTTTGGGCAGGTGAACACCGGGGAGCTGTTTTTT	CARAFGQVNTGELFF
TRBV7-9	TRBJ2-2	many	.	TGTGCCAGCAGCTTTTCTGGGGGTATAAACACCGGGGAGCTGTTTTTT	CASSFSGGINTGELFF
TRBV7-3	TRBJ2-7	few	.	TGTGCCAGCAGCTTAATGTCAACGGGCGAGCAGTACTTC	CASSLMSTGEQYF
TRBV19	TRBJ1-6	.	TRBD1	TGTGCCAGTAGTCGGACGGACAGGGTTTCACCCCTCCACTTT	CASSRTDRVSPLHF
TRBV5-1	TRBJ2-1	few	.	TGCGCCAGCAGCTGGAATTACAATGAGCAGTTCTTC	CASSWNYNEQFF
TRBV19	TRBJ2-3	once	.	TGTGCCAGTAGCCCAGGGGTCGCAGATACGCAGTATTTT	CASSPGVADTQYF
TRBV10-3	TRBJ1-6	few	.	TGTGCCATCAGCGGGACTTGGGATTCACCCCTCCACTTT	CAISGTWDSPLHF
TRBV2	TRBJ2-1	.	.	TGTGCCAGCAGTCCGACCAGCCCATACAATGAGCAGTTCTTC	CASSPTSPYNEQFF
TRBV20-1	TRBJ2-5	.	.	TGCAGTGCCCGACTCGCTGGACAGCGATATCAAGAGACCCAGTACTTC	CSARLAGQRYQETQYF
TRBV6-5	TRBJ1-3	.	.	TGTGCCACAGCGGGGGGCGCGGAGGACACCATATATTTT	CATAGGAEDTIYF
TRBV2	TRBJ2-7	once	.	TGTGCCAGCAGGACTCGGGGGACGACCTACGAGCAGTACTTC	CASRTRGTTYEQYF
TRBV7-9	TRBJ2-7	.	TRBD1	TGTGCCAGCAGCCGGACAGGGTTTTACGAGCAGTACTTC	CASSRTGFYEQYF
TRBV15	TRBJ2-5	.	.	TGTGCCACCACGAGAGACAGACAAGAGACCCAGTACTTC	CATTRDRQETQYF
TRBV9	TRBJ2-3	.	TRBD2	TGTGCCAGCAGCTTAGGGCCCAGCGGGAGTACAGATACGCAGTATTTT	CASSLGPSGSTDTQYF